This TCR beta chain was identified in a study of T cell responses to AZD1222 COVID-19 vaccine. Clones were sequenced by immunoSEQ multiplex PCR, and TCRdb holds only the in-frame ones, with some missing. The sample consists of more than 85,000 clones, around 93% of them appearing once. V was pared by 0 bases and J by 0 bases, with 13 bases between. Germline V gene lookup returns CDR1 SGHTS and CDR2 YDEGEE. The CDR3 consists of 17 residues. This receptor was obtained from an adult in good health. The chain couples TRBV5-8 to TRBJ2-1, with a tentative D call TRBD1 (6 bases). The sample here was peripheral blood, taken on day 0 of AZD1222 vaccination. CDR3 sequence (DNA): TGTGCCAGCAGCTTGGGGCAGGGGACCAGCTCCTACAATGAGCAGTTCTTC. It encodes CASSLGQGTSSYNEQFF. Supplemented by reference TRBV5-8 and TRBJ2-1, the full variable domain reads EAGVTQSPTHLIKTRGQQATLRCSPISGHTSVYWYQQALGLGLQFLLWYDEGEERNRGNFPPRFSGRQFPNYSSELNVNALELEDSALYLCASSLGQGTSSYNEQFFGPGTRLTVL.